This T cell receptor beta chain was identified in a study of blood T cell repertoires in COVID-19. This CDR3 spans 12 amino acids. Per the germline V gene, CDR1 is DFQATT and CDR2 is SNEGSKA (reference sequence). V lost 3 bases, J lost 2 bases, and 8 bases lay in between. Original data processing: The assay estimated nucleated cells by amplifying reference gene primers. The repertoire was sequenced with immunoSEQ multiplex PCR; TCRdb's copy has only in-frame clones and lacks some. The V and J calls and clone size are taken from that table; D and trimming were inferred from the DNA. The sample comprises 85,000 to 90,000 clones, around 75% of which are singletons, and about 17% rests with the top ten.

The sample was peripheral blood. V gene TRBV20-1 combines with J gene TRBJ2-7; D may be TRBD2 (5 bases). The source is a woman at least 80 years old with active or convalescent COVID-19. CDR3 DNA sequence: TGCAGTGCTAGTGTCGGGGCCTACGAGCAGTACTTC. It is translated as CSASVGAYEQYF.